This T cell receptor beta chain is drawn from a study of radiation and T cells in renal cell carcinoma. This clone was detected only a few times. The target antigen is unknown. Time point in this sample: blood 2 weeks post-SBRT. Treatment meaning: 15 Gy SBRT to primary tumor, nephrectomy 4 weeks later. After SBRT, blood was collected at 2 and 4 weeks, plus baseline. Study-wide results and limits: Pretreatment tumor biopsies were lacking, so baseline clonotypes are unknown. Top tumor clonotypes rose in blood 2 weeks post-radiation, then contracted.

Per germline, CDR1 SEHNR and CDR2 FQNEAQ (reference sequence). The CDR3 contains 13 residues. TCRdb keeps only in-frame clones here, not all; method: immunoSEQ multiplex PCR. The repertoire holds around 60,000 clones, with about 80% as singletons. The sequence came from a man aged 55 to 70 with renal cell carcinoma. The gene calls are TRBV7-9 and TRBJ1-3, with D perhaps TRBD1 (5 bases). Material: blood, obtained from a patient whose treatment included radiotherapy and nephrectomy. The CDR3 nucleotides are TGTGTTCTGCGGGGGAACCCTGGAAACACCATATATTTT. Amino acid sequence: CVLRGNPGNTIYF. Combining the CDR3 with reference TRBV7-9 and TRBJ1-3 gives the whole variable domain DTGVSQNPRHKITKRGQNVTFRCDPISEHNRLYWYRQTLGQGPEFLTYFQNEAQLEKSRLLSDRFSAERPKGSFSTLEIQRTEQGDSAMYLCVLRGNPGNTIYFGEGSWLTVV.